This T cell receptor (beta chain) was sequenced in a study of T-cell reconstitution after alpha-beta-depleted transplantation in children. Whole-study findings and limits: Diversity of TCRbeta at day 60 was high in some patients, arising from surviving recipient T cells and thymic progenitors. Most T-cell counts and diversity one year after the transplant came from T cells that were newly produced. Where alpha-beta T cells came from about two months after transplant was reportedly several hundred expanded graft clones.

This clonotype occurred a few times. Its cognate antigen is unknown. Using unique molecular identifiers, the investigators prepared the TCRbeta library. TCRdb fed the PCR reads into MiXCR, producing one record per CDR3 protein. The sample has about 290,000 distinct CDR3 sequences; 9.5% to 13% are singletons. This CDR3 is 16 amino acids long. The germline gives CDR1 MDHEN, CDR2 SYDVKM. V dropped 3 bases and J dropped 1 base, with 15 bases sitting between them. The chain links TRBV28 to TRBJ2-5; D tentatively reads TRBD1 or TRBD2 (5 bases each). The specimen comprised PBMCs, sampled before TCRalphabeta/CD19-depleted stem cell transplant. The sequence was collected from a boy younger than two with acute myeloid leukemia, due to receive a stem cell transplant. The CDR3 here is CASSFWGRNFQETQYF. CDR3 DNA sequence: TGTGCCAGCAGTTTCTGGGGGAGAAATTTCCAAGAGACCCAGTACTTC.